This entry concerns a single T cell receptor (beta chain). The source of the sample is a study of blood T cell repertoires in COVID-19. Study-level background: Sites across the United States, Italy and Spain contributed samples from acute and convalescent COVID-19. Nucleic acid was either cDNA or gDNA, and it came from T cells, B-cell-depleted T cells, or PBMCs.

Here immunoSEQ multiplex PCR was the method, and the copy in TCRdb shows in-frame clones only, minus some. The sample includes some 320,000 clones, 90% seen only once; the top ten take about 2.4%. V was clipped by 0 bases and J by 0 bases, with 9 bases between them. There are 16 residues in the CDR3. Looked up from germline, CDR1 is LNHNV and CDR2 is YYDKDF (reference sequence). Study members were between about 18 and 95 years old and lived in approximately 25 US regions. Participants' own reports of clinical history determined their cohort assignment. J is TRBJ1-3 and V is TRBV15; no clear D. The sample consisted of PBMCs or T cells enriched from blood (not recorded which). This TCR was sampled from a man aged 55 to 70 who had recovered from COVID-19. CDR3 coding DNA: TGTGCCACCAGCAGAGACATCCGGGACTCTGGAAACACCATATATTTT. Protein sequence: CATSRDIRDSGNTIYF. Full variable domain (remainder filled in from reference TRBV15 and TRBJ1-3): DAMVIQNPRYQVTQFGKPVTLSCSQTLNHNVMYWYQQKSSQAPKLLFHYYDKDFNNEADTPDNFQSRRPNTSFCFLDIRSPGLGDTAMYLCATSRDIRDSGNTIYFGEGSWLTVV.